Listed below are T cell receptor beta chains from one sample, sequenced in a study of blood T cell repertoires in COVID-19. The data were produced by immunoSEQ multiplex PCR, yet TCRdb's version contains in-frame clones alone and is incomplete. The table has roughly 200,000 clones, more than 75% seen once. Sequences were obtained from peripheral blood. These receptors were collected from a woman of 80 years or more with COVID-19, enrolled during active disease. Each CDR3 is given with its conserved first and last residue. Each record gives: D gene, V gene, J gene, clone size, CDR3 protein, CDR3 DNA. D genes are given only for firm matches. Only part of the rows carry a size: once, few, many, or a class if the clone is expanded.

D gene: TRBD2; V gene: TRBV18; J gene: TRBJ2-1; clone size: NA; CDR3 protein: CASSRAGVEQFF; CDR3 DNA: TGTGCCAGCTCACGAGCGGGGGTCGAGCAGTTCTTC
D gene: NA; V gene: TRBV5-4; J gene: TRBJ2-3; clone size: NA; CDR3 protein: CASSFLVVQGRTDTQYF; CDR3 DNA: TGTGCCAGCAGCTTTTTGGTCGTCCAGGGTAGGACAGATACGCAGTATTTT
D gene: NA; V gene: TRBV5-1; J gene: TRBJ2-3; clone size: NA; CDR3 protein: CASSRWAGESTDTQYF; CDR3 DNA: TGCGCCAGCAGCCGCTGGGCGGGCGAATCCACAGATACGCAGTATTTT
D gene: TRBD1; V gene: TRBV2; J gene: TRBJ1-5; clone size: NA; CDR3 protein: CASRQGYSNQPQHF; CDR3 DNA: TGTGCCAGCAGACAGGGGTATAGCAATCAGCCCCAGCATTTT
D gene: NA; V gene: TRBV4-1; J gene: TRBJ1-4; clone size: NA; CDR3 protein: CASSQDLGRVNEKLFF; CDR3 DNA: TGCGCCAGCAGCCAAGATCTCGGCAGGGTAAATGAAAAACTGTTTTTT
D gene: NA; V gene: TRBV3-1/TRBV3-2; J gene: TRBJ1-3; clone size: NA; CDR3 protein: CASSRVGNTIYF; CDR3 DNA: TGTGCCAGCAGCCGCGTCGGAAACACCATATATTTT
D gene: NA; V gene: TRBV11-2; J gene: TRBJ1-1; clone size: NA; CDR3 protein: CASSLGGAFTEAFF; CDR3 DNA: TGTGCCAGCAGCTTAGGCGGGGCATTTACTGAAGCTTTCTTT
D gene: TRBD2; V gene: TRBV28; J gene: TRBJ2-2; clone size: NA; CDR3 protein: CASSFGTTRGGELFF; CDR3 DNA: TGTGCCAGCAGTTTCGGGACTACTCGGGGCGGGGAGCTGTTTTTT
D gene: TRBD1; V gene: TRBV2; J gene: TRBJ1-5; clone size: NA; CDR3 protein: CASRKEGALSYSNQPQHF; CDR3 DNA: TGTGCCAGCAGGAAAGAGGGGGCACTCTCGTATAGCAATCAGCCCCAGCATTTT
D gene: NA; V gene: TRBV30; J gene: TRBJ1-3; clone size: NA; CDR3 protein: CAWSEQGYTIYF; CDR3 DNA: TGTGCCTGGAGCGAACAGGGTTACACCATATATTTT
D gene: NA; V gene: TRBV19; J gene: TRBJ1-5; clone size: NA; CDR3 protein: CASQQMGGSDNQPQHF; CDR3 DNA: TGTGCCAGTCAACAAATGGGAGGGTCAGACAATCAGCCCCAGCATTTT
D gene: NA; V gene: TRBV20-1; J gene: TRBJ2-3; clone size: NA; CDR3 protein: CSVSADTQYF; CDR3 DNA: TGCAGTGTCTCCGCAGATACGCAGTATTTT
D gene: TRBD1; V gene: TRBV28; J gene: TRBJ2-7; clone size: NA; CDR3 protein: CASSQTGILYEQYF; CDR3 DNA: TGTGCCAGCAGTCAGACAGGGATCCTCTACGAGCAGTACTTC
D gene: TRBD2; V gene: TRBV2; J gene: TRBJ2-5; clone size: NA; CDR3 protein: CASNSGGGVGKGLAGDFKTQYF; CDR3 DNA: TGTGCCAGCAACTCCGGAGGGGGAGTCGGCAAAGGGCTAGCGGGAGACTTTAAGACCCAGTACTTC
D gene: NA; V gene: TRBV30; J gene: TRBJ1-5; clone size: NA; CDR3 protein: CAWSQQVGGNQPQHF; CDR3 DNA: TGTGCCTGGAGTCAACAGGTTGGGGGGAATCAGCCCCAGCATTTT
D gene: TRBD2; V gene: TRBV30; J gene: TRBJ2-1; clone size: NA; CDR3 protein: CACDPGGLAGPRQFF; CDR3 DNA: TGTGCCTGCGACCCCGGGGGACTAGCGGGGCCCCGGCAGTTCTTC
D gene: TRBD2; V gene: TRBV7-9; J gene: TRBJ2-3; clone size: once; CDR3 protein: CASSLYAREGDTQYF; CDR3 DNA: TGTGCCAGCAGCTTATATGCGCGGGAGGGAGATACGCAGTATTTT
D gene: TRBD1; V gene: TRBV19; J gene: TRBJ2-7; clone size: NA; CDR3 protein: CASSIGAGQGNYEQYF; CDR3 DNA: TGTGCCAGTAGTATAGGCGCGGGACAGGGTAACTACGAGCAGTACTTC
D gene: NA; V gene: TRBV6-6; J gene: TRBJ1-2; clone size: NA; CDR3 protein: CASSRSTGSIDGYTF; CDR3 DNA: TGTGCCAGCAGTCGCTCCACAGGGAGTATTGATGGCTACACCTTC
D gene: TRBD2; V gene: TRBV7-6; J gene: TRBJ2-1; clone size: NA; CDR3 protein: CASSPAGGGGINNEQFF; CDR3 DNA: TGTGCCAGCAGCCCCGCGGGAGGGGGGGGAATTAACAATGAGCAGTTCTTC
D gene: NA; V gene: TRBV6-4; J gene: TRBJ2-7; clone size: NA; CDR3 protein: CASCAVGRRSYEQYF; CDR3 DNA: TGTGCCAGCTGTGCGGTGGGGAGACGCTCCTACGAGCAGTACTTC
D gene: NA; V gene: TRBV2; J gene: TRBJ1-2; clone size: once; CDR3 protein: CASSSGVGGYTF; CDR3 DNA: TGTGCCAGCAGTTCAGGGGTGGGCGGCTACACCTTC